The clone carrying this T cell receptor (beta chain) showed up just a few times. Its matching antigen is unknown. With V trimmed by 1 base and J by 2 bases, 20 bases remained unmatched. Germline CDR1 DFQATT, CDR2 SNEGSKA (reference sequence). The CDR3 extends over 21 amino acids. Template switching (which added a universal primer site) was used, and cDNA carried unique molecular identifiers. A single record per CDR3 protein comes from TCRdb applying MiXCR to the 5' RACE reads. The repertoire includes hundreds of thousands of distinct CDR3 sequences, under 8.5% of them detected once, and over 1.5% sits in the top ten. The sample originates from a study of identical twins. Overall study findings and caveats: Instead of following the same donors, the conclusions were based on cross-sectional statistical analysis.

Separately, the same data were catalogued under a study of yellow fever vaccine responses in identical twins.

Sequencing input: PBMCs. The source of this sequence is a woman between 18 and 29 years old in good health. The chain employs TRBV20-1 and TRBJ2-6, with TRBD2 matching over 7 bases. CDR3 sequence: CSARATPGGRVLNPGANVLTF. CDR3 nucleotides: TGCAGTGCTAGAGCTACTCCGGGAGGCAGGGTGCTGAATCCTGGGGCCAACGTCCTGACTTTC.